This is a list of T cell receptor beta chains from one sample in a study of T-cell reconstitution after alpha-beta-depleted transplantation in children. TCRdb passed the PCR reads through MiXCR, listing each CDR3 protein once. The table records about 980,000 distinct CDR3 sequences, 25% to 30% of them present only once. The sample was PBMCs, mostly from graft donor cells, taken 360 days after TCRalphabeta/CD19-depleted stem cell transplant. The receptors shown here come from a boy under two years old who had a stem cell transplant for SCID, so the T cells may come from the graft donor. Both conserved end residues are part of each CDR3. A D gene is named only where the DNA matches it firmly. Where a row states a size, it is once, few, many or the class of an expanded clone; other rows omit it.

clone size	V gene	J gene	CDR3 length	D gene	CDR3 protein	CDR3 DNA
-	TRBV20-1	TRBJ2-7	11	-	CSAPGGTEQYF	TGCAGTGCCCCCGGGGGAACCGAGCAGTACTTC
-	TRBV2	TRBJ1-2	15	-	CASSEGGGLLGGYTF	TGTGCCAGCAGTGAAGGGGGAGGCCTTCTCGGTGGCTACACCTTC
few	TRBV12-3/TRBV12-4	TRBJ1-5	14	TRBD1	CASSPRDRGQPQHF	TGTGCCAGCAGTCCTCGGGACAGGGGGCAGCCCCAGCATTTT
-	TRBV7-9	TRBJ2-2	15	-	CASSSRLKGTGELFF	TGTGCCAGCAGCTCCAGACTTAAAGGAACCGGGGAGCTGTTTTTT
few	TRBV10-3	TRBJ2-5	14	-	CAISATGGQETQYF	TGTGCCATCAGTGCTACAGGAGGCCAAGAGACCCAGTACTTC
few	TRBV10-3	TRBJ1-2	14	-	CAISDSNRRYGYTF	TGTGCCATCAGTGATAGTAACAGGAGGTATGGCTACACCTTC
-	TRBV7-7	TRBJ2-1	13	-	CASSFGGVEAQFF	TGTGCCAGCAGCTTCGGTGGGGTAGAGGCGCAGTTCTTC
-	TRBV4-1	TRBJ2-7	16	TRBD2	CASSQAVTSGSYEQYF	TGCGCCAGCAGCCAAGCGGTCACTAGCGGATCCTACGAGCAGTACTTC
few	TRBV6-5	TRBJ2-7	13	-	CASRQTGFGEQYF	TGTGCCAGCAGACAAACAGGGTTCGGAGAGCAGTACTTC
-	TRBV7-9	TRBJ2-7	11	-	CASTVWDEQYF	TGTGCCAGCACAGTGTGGGACGAGCAGTACTTC
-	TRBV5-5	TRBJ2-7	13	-	CASSEQRLYEQYF	TGTGCCAGCAGCGAGCAGAGACTCTACGAGCAGTACTTC
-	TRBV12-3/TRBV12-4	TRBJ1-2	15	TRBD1	CASSRRTGSNYGYTF	TGTGCCAGCAGCAGACGGACAGGTTCTAACTATGGCTACACCTTC
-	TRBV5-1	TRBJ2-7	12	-	CASSGDKYEQYF	TGCGCCAGCAGCGGAGACAAATACGAGCAGTACTTC
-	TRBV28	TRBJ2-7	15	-	CASSPRRVSSYEQYF	TGTGCCAGCAGTCCCCGAAGGGTTAGCTCCTACGAGCAGTACTTC
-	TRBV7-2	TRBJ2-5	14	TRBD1	CASRRDRAQETQYF	TGTGCCAGCAGGAGGGACAGAGCGCAAGAGACCCAGTACTTC
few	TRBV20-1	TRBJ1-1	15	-	CSAEGSRGNWAEAFF	TGCAGTGCGGAAGGTAGTCGTGGGAATTGGGCTGAAGCTTTCTTT
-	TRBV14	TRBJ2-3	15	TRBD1	CASSRDRVGTDTQYF	TGTGCCAGCAGCCGCGACAGGGTCGGCACAGATACGCAGTATTTT
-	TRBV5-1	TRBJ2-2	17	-	CASSLSTGRGNTGELFF	TGCGCCAGCAGCTTGTCAACAGGGAGGGGGAACACCGGGGAGCTGTTTTTT
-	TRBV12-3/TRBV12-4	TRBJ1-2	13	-	CASSFHQGRGYTF	TGTGCCAGCAGTTTTCACCAGGGAAGGGGCTACACCTTC
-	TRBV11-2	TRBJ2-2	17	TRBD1	CASSLAPDRGQHGELFF	TGTGCCAGCAGCTTAGCCCCGGACAGGGGGCAACACGGGGAGCTGTTTTTT
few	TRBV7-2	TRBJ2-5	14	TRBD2	CASSLGVAGQTQYF	TGTGCCAGCAGCTTAGGAGTAGCGGGACAGACCCAGTACTTC
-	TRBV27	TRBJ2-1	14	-	CASSLGSVGDEQFF	TGTGCCAGCAGTTTGGGTAGCGTCGGGGATGAGCAGTTCTTC
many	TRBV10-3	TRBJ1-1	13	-	CAIRGLGYTEAFF	TGTGCCATCAGGGGGTTGGGGTACACTGAAGCTTTCTTT
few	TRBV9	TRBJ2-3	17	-	CASSAGPRGSSTDTQYF	TGTGCCAGCAGCGCGGGGCCCAGGGGTTCTAGCACAGATACGCAGTATTTT
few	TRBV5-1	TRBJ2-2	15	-	CASSLVSTHTGELFF	TGCGCCAGCAGCTTGGTTAGCACACACACCGGGGAGCTGTTTTTT
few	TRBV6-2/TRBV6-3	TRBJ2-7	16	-	CASSYSILEGVDEQYF	TGTGCCAGCAGTTACTCGATTCTTGAGGGGGTGGACGAGCAGTACTTC
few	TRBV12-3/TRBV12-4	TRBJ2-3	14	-	CASSLSVKADTQYF	TGTGCCAGCAGTTTATCTGTCAAGGCAGATACGCAGTATTTT
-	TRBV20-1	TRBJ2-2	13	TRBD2	CSATGTSDGELFF	TGCAGTGCAACCGGGACTAGCGACGGGGAGCTGTTTTTT